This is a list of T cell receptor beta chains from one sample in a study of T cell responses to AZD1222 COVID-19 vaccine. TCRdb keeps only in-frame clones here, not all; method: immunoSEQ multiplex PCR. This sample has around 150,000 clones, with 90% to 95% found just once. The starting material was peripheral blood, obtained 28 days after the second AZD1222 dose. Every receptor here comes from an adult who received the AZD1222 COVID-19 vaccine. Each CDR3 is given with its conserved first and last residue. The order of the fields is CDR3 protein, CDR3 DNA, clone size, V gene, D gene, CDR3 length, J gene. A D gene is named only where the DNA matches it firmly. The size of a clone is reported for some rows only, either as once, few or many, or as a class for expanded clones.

CASSLTGGDTEAFF,TGTGCCAGCAGCTTGACAGGTGGGGACACTGAAGCTTTCTTT,-,TRBV7-3,-,14,TRBJ1-1
CASSLSGSSGNTIYF,TGCGCCAGCAGCCTCTCAGGGAGCTCTGGAAACACCATATATTTT,-,TRBV4-1,-,15,TRBJ1-3
CASSDVTDHSYEQYF,TGCGCCAGCAGTGATGTGACAGACCACTCCTACGAGCAGTACTTC,-,TRBV10-1,-,15,TRBJ2-7
CASIGGSGQPQHF,TGTGCCAGCATTGGGGGTTCTGGCCAGCCCCAGCATTTT,once,TRBV6-5,-,13,TRBJ1-5
CASSPQDEQFF,TGTGCCAGCTCACCTCAAGATGAGCAGTTCTTC,-,TRBV18,-,11,TRBJ2-1
CASSKRRGRPGKLFF,TGTGCCAGCAGCAAACGGCGGGGTAGGCCGGGAAAACTGTTTTTT,-,TRBV21-1,-,15,TRBJ1-4
CASSQAHGDSDLYEQYF,TGTGCCAGCAGCCAAGCTCATGGGGACTCCGACTTATACGAGCAGTACTTC,-,TRBV4-2,-,17,TRBJ2-7
CASSIFNTGELFF,TGTGCCAGCAGTATCTTTAACACCGGGGAGCTGTTTTTT,-,TRBV27,-,13,TRBJ2-2
CASSPGLVGRIQYF,TGTGCCAGCAGCCCGGGACTAGTCGGAAGGATTCAGTACTTC,-,TRBV5-6,TRBD2,14,TRBJ2-4
CASSFLPPYEQYF,TGTGCCAGCAGTTTCCTCCCCCCATACGAGCAGTACTTC,-,TRBV27,-,13,TRBJ2-7